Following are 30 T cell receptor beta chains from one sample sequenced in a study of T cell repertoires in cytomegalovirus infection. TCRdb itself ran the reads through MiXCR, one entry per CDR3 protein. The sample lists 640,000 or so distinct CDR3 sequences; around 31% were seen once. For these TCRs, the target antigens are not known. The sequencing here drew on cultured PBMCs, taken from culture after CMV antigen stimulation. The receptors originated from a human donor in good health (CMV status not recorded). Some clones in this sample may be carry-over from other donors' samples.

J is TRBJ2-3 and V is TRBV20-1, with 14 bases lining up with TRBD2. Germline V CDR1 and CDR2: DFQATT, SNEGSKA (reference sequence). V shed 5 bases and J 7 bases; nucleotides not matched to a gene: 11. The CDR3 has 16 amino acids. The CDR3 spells CSAGGLAGDLRNTQYF. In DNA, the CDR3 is TGCAGTGCTGGGGGACTAGCGGGAGATCTGAGGAATACGCAGTATTTT.

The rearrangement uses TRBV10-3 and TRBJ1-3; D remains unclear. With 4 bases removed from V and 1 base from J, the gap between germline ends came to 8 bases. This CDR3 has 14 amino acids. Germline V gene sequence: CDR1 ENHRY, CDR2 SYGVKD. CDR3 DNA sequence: TGTGCCATCAGTGGATTGGGTTCTGGAAACACCATATATTTT. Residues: CAISGLGSGNTIYF.

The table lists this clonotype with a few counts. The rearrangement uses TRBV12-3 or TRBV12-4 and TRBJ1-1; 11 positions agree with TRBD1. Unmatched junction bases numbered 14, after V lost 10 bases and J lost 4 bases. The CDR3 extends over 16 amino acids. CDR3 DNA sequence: TGTGCCACAACTATCGGGACAGGGGGGGATGGCACTGAAGCTTTCTTT. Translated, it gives CATTIGTGGDGTEAFF.

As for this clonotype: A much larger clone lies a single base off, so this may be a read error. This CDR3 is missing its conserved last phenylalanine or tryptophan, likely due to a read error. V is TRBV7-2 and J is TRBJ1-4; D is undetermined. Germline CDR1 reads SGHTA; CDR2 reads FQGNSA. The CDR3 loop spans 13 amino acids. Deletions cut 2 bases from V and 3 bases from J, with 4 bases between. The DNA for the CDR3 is TGTGCCAGCAGCTTAAGCCCTAATGAAAAACTGTTTTTG. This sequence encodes CASSLSPNEKLFL.

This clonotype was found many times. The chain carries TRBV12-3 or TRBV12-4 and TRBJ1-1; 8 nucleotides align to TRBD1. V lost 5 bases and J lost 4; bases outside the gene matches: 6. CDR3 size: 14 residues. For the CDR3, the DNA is TGTGCCAGCAGTCCCACAGGGGGATCCACTGAAGCTTTCTTT. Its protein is CASSPTGGSTEAFF.

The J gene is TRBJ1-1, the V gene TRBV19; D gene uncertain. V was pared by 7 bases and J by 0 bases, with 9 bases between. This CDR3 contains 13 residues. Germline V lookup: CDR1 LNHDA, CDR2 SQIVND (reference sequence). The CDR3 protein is CASKATVNTEAFF. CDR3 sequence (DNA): TGTGCCAGTAAAGCGACGGTGAACACTGAAGCTTTCTTT. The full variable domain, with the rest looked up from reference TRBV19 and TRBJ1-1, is DGGITQSPKYLFRKEGQNVTLSCEQNLNHDAMYWYRQDPGQGLRLIYYSQIVNDFQKGDIAEGYSVSREKKESFPLTVTSAQKNPTAFYLCASKATVNTEAFFGQGTRLTVV.

CDR3 amino acids: CASSQAPGRQETQYF. DNA of the CDR3: TGCGCCAGCAGCCAAGCGCCAGGCCGACAAGAGACCCAGTACTTC. The chain couples TRBV4-3 to TRBJ2-5; no clear D gene. The CDR3 spans 15 residues. The germline CDR1 and CDR2 sequences are LGHNA and YSLEER. Trimming took off 1 base at V and 2 bases at J, with 11 bases between the two ends.

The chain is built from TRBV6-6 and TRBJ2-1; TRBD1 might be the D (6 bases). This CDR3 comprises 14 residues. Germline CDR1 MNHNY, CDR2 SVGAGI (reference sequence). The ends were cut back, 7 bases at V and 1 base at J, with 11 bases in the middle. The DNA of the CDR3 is TGTGCCAGCATCGAACAGGGTTCCTACAATGAGCAGTTCTTC. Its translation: CASIEQGSYNEQFF.

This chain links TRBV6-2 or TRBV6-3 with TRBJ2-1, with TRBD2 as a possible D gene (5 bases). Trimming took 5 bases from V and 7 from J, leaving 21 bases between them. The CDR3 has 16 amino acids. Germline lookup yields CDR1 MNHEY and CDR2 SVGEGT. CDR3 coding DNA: TGTGCCAGCAGTCCGCATGGATTTGGCCGGGAAAATGAGCAGTTCTTC. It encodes CASSPHGFGRENEQFF.

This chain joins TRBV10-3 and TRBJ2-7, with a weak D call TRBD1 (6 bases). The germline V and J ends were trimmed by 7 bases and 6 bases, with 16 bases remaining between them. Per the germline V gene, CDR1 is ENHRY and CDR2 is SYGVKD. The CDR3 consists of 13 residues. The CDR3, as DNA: TGTGCCATCACCGAGATAACAGGGTCCGAGCAGTACTTC. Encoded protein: CAITEITGSEQYF.

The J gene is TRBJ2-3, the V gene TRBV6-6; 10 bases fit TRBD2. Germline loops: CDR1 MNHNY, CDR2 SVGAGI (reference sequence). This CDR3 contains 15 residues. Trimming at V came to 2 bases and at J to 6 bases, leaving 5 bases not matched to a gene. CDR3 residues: CASSYRLAGDDTQYF. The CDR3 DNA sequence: TGTGCCAGCAGTTACCGTCTAGCGGGAGATGATACGCAGTATTTT.

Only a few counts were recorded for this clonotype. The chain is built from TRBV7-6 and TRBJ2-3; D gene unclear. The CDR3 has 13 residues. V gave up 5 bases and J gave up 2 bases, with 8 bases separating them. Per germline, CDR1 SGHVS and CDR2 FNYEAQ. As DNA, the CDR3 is TGTGCCAGCAGCATACGACCCACAGATACGCAGTATTTT. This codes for CASSIRPTDTQYF.

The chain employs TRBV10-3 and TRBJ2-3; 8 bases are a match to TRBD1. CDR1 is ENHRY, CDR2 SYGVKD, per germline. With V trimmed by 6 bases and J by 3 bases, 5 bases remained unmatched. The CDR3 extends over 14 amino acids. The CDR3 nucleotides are TGTGCCATCAGGCCGGGACAGGCGACAGATACGCAGTATTTT. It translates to CAIRPGQATDTQYF.

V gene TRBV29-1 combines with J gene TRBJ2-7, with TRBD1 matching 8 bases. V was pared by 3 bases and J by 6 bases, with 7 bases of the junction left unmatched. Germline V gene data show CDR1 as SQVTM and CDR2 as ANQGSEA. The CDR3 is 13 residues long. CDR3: CSVETGESREQYF. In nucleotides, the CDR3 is TGCAGCGTTGAGACAGGGGAAAGCCGCGAGCAGTACTTC.

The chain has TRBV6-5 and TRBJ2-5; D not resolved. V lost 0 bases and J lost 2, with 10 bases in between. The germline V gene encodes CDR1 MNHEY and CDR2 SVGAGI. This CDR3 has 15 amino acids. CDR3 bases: TGTGCCAGCAGTTACTCCCCTCTAGGGCAAGAGACCCAGTACTTC. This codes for CASSYSPLGQETQYF.

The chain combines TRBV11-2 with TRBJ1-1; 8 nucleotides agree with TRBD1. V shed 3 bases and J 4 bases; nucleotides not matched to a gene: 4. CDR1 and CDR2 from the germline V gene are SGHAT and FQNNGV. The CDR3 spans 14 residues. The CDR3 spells CASSFGQGGTEAFF. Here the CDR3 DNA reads TGTGCCAGCAGCTTCGGACAGGGCGGCACTGAAGCTTTCTTT.

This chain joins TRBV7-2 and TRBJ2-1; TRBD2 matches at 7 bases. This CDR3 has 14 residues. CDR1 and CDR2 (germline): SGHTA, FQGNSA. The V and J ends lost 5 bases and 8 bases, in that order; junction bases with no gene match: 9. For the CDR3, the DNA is TGTGCCAGCAGCCTTAGCGGGTCGTACGATGAGCAGTTCTTC. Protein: CASSLSGSYDEQFF.

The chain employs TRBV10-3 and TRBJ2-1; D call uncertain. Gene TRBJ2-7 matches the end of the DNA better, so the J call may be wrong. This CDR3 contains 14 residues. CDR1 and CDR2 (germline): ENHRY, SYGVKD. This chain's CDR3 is CASAAQISYNEQYF. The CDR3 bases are TGTGCCAGTGCGGCGCAGATCTCCTACAATGAGCAGTACTTC.

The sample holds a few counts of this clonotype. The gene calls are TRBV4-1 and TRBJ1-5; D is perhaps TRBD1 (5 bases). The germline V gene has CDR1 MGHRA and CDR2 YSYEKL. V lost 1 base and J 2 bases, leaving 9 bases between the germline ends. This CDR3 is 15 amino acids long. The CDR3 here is CASSQGPGGNQPQHF. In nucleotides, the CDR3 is TGCGCCAGCAGCCAAGGCCCGGGGGGCAATCAGCCCCAGCATTTT.

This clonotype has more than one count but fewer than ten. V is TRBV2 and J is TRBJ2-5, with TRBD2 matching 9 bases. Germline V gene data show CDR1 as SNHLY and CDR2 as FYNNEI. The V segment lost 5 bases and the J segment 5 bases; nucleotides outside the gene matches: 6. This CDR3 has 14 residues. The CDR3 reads CASSRGLARETQYF. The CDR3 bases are TGTGCCAGCAGTAGGGGACTAGCCCGGGAGACCCAGTACTTC.

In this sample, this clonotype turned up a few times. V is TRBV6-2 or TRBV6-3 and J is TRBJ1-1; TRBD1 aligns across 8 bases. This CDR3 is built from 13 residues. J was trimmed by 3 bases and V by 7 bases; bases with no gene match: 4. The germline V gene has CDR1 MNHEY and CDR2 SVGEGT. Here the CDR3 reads CASTETGDTEAFF. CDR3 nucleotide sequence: TGTGCCAGCACCGAGACAGGGGACACTGAAGCTTTCTTT.

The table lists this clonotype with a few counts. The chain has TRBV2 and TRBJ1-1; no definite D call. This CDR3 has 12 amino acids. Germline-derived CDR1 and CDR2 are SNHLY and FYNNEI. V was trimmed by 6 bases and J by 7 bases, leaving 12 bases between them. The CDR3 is CASRGIPNEAFF. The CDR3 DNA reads TGTGCCAGCAGGGGGATTCCTAATGAAGCTTTCTTT.

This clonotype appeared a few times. The CDR3 DNA is TGCGCCAGCATCACAGGGCCCCCACCCGGGACTAGCGGGAACCAAGAGACCCAGTACTTC. Its protein product is CASITGPPPGTSGNQETQYF. The V gene is TRBV4-1, the J gene TRBJ2-5; 13 bases align to TRBD2. Losses at the gene ends were 7 bases for V and 0 bases for J; bases not matched to a gene: 17. The CDR3 covers 20 residues. Germline V gene sequence: CDR1 MGHRA, CDR2 YSYEKL.

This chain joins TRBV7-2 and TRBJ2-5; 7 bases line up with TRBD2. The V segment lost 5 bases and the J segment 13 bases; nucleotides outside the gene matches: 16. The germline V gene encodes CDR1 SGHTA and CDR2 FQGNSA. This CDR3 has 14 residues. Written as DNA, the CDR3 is TGTGCCAGCAGCCCCGCACTTAGTCTAGCGGAGTTGTACTTC. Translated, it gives CASSPALSLAELYF.

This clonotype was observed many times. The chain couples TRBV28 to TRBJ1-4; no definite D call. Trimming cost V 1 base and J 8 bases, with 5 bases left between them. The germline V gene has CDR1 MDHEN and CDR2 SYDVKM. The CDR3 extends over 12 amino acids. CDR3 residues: CASSLSYEKLFF. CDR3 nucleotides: TGTGCCAGCAGTTTATCCTACGAAAAACTGTTTTTT.

DNA for the CDR3: TGCAGTGCTAAAAGCGGGAGGGCCGCGGATACGCAGTATTTT. As protein: CSAKSGRAADTQYF. The chain recombines TRBV20-1 with TRBJ2-3, with 10 bases that match TRBD2. J was trimmed by 6 bases and V by 4 bases; bases with no gene match: 7. Germline V gene data show CDR1 as DFQATT and CDR2 as SNEGSKA (reference sequence). CDR3 length equals 14 residues.

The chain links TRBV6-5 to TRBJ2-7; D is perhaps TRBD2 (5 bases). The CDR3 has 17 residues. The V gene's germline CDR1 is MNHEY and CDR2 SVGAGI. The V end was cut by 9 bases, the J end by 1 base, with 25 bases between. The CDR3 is CARISETPPVGSYEQYF. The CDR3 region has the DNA TGTGCCAGGATTAGCGAAACTCCACCAGTAGGATCCTACGAGCAGTACTTC.

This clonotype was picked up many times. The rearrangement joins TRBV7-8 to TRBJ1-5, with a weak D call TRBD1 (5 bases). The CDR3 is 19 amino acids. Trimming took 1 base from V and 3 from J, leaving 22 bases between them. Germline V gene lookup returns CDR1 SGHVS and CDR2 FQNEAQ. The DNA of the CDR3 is TGTGCCAGCAGCTTAGGACCGACGACTAACAAGGGGATCAATCAGCCCCAGCATTTT. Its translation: CASSLGPTTNKGINQPQHF.

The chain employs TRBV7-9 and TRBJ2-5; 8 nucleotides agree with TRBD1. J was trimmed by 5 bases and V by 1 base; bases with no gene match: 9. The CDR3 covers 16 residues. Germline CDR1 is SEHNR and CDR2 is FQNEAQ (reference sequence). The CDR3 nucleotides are TGTGCCAGCAGCTTAGTCCAGGACAGGGAACTTGAGACCCAGTACTTC. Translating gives CASSLVQDRELETQYF.

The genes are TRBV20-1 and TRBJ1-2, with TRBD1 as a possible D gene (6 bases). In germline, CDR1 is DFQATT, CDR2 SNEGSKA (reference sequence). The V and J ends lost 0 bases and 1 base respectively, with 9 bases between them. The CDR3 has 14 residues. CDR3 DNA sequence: TGCAGTGCTAGAGACGAGGGGGTTAACTATGGCTACACCTTC. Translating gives CSARDEGVNYGYTF.